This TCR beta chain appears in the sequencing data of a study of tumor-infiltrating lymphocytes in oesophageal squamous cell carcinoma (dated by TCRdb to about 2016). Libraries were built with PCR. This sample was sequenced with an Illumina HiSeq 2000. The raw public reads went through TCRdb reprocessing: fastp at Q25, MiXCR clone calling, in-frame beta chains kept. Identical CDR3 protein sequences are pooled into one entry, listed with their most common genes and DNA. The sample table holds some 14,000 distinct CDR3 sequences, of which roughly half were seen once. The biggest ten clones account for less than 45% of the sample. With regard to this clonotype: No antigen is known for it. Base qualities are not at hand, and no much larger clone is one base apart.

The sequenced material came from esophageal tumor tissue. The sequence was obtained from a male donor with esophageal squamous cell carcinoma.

The CDR3 protein: CASRATSGRYNEQFF. The sequence in DNA is TGTGCCAGCAGAGCAACTAGCGGGAGATACAATGAGCAGTTCTTC. Recombination joined TRBV12-3 or TRBV12-4 with TRBJ2-1; TRBD2 lines up with 11 middle nucleotides. V and J are trimmed by 6 bases and 4 bases, and the gene matches miss 5 bases of the junction. The cysteine opens and the phenylalanine closes a CDR3 of 15 amino acids. Only CDR3 DNA is held: 45 bases, read in frame from base 1.